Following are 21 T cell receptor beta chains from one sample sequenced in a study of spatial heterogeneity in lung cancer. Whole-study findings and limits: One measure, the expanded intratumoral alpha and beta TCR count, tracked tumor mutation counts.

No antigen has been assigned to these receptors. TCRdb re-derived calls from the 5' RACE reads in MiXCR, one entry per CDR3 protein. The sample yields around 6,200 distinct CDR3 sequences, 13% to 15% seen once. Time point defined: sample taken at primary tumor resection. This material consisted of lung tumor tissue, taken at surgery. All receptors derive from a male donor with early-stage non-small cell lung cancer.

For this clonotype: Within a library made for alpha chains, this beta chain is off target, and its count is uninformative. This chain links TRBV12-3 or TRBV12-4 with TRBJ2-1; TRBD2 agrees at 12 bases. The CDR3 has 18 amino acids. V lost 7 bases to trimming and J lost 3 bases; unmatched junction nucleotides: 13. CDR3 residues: CASKRTSGERRSYNEQFF. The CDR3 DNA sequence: TGTGCCAGCAAAAGGACTAGCGGGGAGAGGCGTAGCTACAATGAGCAGTTCTTC.

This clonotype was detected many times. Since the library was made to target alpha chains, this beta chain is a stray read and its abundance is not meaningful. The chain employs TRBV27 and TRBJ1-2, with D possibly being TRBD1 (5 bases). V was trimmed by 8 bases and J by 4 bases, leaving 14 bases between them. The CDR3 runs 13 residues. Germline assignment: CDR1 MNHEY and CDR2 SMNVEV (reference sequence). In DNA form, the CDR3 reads TGTGCCAGCTATTTGGGGGGTTTCTATGGCTACACCTTC. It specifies CASYLGGFYGYTF.

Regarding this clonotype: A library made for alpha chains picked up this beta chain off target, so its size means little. CDR3 sequence reads: CASSLEGRAVGSPLHF. CDR3 sequence (DNA): TGTGCCAGCAGCTTAGAGGGCAGGGCGGTGGGATCACCCCTCCACTTT. V and J are TRBV7-8 and TRBJ1-6, with a possible D match to TRBD1 (5 bases). This CDR3 has 16 amino acids. V was shortened by 1 base and J by 10 bases, with 17 bases between the two germline ends. The germline gives CDR1 SGHVS, CDR2 FQNEAQ.

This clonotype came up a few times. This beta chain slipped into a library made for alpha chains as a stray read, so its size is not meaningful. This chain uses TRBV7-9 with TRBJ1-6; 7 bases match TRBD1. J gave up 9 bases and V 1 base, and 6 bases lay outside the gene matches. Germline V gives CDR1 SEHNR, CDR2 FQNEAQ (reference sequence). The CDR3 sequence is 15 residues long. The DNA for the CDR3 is TGTGCCAGCAGCTTAGAAGGGGGCGCGTTTTCACCCCTCCACTTT. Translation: CASSLEGGAFSPLHF.

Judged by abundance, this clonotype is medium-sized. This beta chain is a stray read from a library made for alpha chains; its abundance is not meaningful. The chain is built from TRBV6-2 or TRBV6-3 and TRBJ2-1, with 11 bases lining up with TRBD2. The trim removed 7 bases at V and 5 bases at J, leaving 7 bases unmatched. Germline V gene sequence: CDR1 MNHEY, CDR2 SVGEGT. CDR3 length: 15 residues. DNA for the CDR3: TGTGCCAGCATCCCGGTACTAGCGGGAGACAATGAGCAGTTCTTC. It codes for CASIPVLAGDNEQFF.

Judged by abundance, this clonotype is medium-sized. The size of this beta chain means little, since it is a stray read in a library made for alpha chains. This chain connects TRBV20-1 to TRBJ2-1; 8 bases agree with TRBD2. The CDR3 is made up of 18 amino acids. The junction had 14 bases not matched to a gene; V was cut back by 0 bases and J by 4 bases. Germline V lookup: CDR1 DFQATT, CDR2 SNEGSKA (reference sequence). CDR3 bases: TGCAGTGCTAGAGAAACCTATACCGGGGGGGGACAATACAATGAGCAGTTCTTC. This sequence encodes CSARETYTGGGQYNEQFF.

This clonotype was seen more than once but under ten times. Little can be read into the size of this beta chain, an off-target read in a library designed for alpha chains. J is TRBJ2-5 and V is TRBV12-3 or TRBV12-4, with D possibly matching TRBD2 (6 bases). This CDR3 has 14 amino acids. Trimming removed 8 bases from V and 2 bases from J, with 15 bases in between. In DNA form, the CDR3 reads TGTGCCAGCTCCCCGTGGAGGGAGCAAGAGACCCAGTACTTC. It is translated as CASSPWREQETQYF.

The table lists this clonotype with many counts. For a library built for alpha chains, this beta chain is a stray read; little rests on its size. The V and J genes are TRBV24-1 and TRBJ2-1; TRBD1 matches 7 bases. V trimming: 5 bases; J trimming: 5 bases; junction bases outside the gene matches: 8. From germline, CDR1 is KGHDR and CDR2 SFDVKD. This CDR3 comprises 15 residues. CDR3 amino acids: CATSGMGQQNNEQFF. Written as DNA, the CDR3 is TGTGCCACCAGTGGAATGGGACAGCAAAACAATGAGCAGTTCTTC.

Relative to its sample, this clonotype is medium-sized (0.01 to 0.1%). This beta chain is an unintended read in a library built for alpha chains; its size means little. The CDR3 sequence is CASSLAGQVYTEAFF. The CDR3 DNA sequence: TGTGCCAGCAGCTTAGCCGGACAGGTTTACACTGAAGCTTTCTTT. The chain employs TRBV11-2 and TRBJ1-1; TRBD1 matches at 7 bases. This CDR3 is built from 15 residues. V trimming: 1 base; J trimming: 3 bases; junction bases outside the gene matches: 5. Germline loops: CDR1 SGHAT, CDR2 FQNNGV. The variable domain in full, with the rest retrieved from reference TRBV11-2 and TRBJ1-1, is EAGVAQSPRYKIIEKRQSVAFWCNPISGHATLYWYQQILGQGPKLLIQFQNNGVVDDSQLPKDRFSAERLKGVDSTLKIQPAKLEDSAVYLCASSLAGQVYTEAFFGQGTRLTVV.

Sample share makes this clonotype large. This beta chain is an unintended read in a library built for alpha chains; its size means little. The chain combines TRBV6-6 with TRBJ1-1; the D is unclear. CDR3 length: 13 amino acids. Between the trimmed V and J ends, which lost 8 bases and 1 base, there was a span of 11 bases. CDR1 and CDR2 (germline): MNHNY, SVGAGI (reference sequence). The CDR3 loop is CASGGYPNTEAFF. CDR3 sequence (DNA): TGTGCCAGCGGAGGGTATCCGAACACTGAAGCTTTCTTT.

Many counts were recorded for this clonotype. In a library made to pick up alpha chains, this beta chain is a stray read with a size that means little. The CDR3 DNA reads TGTGCCAGCAGGCGAGAGGGGACGACAGATACGCAGTATTTT. Translating gives CASRREGTTDTQYF. The chain joins TRBV5-4 to TRBJ2-3; D may correspond to TRBD1 or TRBD2 (5 bases each). Trimming removed 5 bases from V and 3 bases from J, with 13 bases in between. The CDR3 runs to 14 residues. Germline CDR1 reads SGHNT; CDR2 reads YYREEE (reference sequence).

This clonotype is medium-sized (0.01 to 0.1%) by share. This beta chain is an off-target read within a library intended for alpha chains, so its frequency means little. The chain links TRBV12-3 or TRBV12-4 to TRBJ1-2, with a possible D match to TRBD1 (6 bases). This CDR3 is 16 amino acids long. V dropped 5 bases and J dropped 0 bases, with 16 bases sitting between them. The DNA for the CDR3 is TGTGCCAGCAGTCGAAGCGGGACACCAGCTAACTATGGCTACACCTTC. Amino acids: CASSRSGTPANYGYTF.

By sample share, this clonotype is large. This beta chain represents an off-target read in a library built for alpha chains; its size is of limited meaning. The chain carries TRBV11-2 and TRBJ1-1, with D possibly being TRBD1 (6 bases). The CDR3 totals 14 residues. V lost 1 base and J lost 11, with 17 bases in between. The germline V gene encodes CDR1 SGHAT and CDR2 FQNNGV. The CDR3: CASSLGRAGAVAFF. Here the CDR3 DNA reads TGTGCCAGCAGCTTAGGACGGGCAGGGGCCGTCGCTTTCTTT.

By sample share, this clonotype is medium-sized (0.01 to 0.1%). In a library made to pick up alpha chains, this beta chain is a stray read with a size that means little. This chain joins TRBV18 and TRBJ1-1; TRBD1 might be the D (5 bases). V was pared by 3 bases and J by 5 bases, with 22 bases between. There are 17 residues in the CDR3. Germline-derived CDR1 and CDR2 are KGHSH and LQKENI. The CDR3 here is CASSPGRGRTQGTEAFF. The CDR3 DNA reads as TGTGCCAGCTCACCGGGCCGGGGACGTACCCAAGGGACTGAAGCTTTCTTT.

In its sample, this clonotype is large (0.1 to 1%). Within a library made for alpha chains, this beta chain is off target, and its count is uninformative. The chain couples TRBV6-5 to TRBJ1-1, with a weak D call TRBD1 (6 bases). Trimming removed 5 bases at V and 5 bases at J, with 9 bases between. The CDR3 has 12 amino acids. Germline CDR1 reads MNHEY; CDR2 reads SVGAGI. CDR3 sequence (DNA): TGTGCCAGCAGTCACGGGACAACTGAAGCTTTCTTT. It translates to CASSHGTTEAFF.

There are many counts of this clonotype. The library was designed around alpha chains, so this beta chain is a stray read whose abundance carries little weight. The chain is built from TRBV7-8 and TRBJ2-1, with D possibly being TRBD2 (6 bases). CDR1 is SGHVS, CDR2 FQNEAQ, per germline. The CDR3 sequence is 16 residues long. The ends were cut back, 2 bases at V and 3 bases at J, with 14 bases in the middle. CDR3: CASSLYRGLLYNEQFF. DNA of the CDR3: TGTGCCAGCAGCTTATACCGGGGACTCCTCTACAATGAGCAGTTCTTC.

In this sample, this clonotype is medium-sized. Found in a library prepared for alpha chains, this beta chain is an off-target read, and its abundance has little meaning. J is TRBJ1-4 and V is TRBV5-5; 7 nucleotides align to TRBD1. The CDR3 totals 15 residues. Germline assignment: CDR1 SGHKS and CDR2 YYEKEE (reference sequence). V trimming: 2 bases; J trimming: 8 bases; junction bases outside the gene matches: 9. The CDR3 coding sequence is TGTGCCAGCAGCTTCCGGATTGACAGGGTGGAAAAACTGTTTTTT. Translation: CASSFRIDRVEKLFF.

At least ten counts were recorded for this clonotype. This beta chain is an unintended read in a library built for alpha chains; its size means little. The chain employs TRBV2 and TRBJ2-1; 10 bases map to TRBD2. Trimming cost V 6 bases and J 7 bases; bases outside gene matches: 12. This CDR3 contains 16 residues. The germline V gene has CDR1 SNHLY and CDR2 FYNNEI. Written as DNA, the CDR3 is TGTGCCAGCAGGGCAAAGCGGGAGGGGCCCTTAAATGAGCAGTTCTTC. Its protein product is CASRAKREGPLNEQFF.

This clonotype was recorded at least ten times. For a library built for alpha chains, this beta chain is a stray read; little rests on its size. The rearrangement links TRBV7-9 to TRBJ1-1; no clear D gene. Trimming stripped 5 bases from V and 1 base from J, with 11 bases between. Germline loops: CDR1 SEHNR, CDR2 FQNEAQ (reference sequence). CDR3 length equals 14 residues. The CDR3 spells CASSVWVENTEAFF. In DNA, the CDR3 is TGTGCCAGCAGCGTTTGGGTGGAGAACACTGAAGCTTTCTTT.

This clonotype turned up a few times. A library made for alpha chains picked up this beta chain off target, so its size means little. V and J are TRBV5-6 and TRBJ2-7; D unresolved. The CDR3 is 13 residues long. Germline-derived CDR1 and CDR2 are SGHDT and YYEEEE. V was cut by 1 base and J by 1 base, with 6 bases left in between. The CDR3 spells CASSLRQSYEQYF. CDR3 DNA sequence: TGTGCCAGCAGCTTGAGGCAGTCCTACGAGCAGTACTTC.

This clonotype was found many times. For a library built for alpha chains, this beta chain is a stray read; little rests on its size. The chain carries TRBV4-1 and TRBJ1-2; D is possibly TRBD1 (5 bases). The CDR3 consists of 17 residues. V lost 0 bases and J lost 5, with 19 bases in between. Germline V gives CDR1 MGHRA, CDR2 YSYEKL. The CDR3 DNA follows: TGCGCCAGCAGCCAAGAGAGTTCGTCCGGGACTCAATATGGCTACACCTTC. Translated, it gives CASSQESSSGTQYGYTF.